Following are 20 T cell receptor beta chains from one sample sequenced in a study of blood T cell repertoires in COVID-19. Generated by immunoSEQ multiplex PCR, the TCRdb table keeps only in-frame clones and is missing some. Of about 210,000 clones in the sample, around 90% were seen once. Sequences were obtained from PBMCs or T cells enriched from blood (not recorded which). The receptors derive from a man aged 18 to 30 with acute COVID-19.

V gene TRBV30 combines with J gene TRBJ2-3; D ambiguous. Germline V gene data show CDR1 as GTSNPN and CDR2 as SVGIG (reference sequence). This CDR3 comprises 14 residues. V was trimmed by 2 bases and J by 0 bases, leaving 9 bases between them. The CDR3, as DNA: TGTGCCTGGAGTCAGGCGCTTAGCACAGATACGCAGTATTTT. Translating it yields CAWSQALSTDTQYF.

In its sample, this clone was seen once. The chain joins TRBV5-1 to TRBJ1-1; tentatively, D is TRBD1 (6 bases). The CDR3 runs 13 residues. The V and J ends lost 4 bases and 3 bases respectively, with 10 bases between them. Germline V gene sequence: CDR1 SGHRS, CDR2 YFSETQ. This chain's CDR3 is CASSARQDTEAFF. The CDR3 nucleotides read TGCGCCAGCAGCGCGAGACAGGACACTGAAGCTTTCTTT.

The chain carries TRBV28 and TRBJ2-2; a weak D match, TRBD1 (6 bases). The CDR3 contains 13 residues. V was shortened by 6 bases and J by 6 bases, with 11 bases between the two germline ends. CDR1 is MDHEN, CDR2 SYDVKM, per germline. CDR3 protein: CASRAGAAGELFF. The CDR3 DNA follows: TGTGCCAGCAGGGCAGGGGCGGCCGGGGAGCTGTTTTTT.

This chain's CDR3 is CASSLGGGNEQFF. In DNA form, the CDR3 reads TGCGCCAGCAGCCTGGGTGGGGGGAATGAGCAGTTCTTC. The V and J genes are TRBV4-1 and TRBJ2-1; a weak D match, TRBD2 (6 bases). The CDR3 runs 13 residues. V was shortened by 4 bases and J by 7 bases, with 11 bases between the two germline ends. Germline V gene data show CDR1 as MGHRA and CDR2 as YSYEKL.

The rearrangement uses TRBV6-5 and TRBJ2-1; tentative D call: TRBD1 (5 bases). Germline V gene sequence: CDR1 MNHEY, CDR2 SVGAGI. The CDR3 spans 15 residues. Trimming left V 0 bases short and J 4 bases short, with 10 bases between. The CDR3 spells CASSYSGRTYNEQFF. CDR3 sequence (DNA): TGTGCCAGCAGTTACTCGGGCAGGACATACAATGAGCAGTTCTTC.

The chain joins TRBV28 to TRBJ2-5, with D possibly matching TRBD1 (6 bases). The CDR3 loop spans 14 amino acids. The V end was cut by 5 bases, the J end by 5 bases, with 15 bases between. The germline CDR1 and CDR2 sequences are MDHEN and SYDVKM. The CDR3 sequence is CASSVQGVWETQYF. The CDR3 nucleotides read TGTGCCAGCAGTGTACAGGGAGTGTGGGAGACCCAGTACTTC.

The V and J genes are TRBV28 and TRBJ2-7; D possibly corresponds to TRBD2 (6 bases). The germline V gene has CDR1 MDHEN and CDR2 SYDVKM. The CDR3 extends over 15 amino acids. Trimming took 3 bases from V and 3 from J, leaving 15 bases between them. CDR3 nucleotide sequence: TGTGCCAGCAGTTTGGCCGGGAGAGCAAACTACGAGCAGTACTTC. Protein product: CASSLAGRANYEQYF.

The CDR3 here is CASSAPGQGVGDIQYF. The CDR3 DNA reads as TGTGCCAGCAGCGCCCCGGGACAGGGGGTAGGGGACATTCAGTACTTC. This sequence joins TRBV5-6 and TRBJ2-4; 11 bases align to TRBD1. The CDR3 covers 16 residues. Trimming at V came to 4 bases and at J to 8 bases, leaving 11 bases not matched to a gene. Germline V gene sequence: CDR1 SGHDT, CDR2 YYEEEE.

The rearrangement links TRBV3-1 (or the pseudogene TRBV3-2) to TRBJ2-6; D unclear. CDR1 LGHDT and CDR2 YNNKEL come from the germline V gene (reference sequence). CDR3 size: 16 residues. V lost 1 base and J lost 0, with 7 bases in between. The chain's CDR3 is CASSQGALSGANVLTF. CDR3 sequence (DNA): TGTGCCAGCAGCCAAGGCGCTCTCTCTGGGGCCAACGTCCTGACTTTC.

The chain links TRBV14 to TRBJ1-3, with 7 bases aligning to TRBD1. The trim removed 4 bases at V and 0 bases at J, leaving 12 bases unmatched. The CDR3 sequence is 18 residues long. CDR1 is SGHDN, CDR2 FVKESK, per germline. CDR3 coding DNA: TGTGCCAGCAGCCGAGGACAGGCTCACTCAGTCTCTGGAAACACCATATATTTT. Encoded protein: CASSRGQAHSVSGNTIYF.

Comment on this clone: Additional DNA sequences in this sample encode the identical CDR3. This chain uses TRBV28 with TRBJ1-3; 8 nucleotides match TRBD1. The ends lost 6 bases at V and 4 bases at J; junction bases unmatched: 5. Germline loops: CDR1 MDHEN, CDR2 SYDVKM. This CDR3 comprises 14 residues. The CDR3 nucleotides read TGTGCCAGCAGCCCAGGGGGCTCGGGAAACACCATATATTTT. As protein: CASSPGGSGNTIYF.

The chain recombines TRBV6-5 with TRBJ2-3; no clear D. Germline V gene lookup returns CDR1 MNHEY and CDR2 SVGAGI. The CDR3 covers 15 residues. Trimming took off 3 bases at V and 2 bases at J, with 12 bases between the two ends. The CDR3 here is CASSYHGGTTDTQYF. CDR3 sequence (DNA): TGTGCCAGCAGTTATCATGGCGGTACCACAGATACGCAGTATTTT.

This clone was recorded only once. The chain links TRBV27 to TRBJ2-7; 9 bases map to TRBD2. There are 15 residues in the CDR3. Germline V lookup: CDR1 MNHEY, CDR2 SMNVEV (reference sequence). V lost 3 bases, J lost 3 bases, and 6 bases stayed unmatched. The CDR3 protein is CASSLIAGDVYEQYF. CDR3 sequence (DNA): TGTGCCAGCAGTTTGATAGCGGGAGACGTCTACGAGCAGTACTTC.

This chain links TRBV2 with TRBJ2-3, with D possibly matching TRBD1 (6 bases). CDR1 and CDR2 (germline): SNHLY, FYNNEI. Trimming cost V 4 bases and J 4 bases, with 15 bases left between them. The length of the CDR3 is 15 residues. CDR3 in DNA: TGTGCCAGCAGTGCCCGACAGGCACGGTCAGATACGCAGTATTTT. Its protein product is CASSARQARSDTQYF. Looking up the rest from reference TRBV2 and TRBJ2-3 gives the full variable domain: EPEVTQTPSHQVTQMGQEVILRCVPISNHLYFYWYRQILGQKVEFLVSFYNNEISEKSEIFDDQFSVERPDGSNFTLKIRSTKLEDSAMYFCASSARQARSDTQYFGPGTRLTVL.

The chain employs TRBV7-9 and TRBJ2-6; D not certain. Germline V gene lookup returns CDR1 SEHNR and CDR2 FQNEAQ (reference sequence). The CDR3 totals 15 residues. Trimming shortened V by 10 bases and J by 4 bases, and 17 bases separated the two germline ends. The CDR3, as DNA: TGTGCCACCACAACATACGAACCCGGGGCCAACGTCCTGACTTTC. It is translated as CATTTYEPGANVLTF.

This CDR3 reads CASSSQGPEAFF. DNA of the CDR3: TGTGCCAGCAGCTCCCAGGGTCCTGAAGCTTTCTTT. The gene calls are TRBV28 and TRBJ1-1; TRBD1 might be the D (5 bases). From germline, CDR1 is MDHEN and CDR2 SYDVKM. The CDR3 contains 12 residues. Trimming removed 6 bases at V and 6 bases at J, with 11 bases between.

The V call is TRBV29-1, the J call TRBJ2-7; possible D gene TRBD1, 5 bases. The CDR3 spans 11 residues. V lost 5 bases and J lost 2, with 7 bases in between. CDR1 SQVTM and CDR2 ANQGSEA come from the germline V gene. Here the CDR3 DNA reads TGCAGCGTTACGGACACCTACGAGCAGTACTTC. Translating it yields CSVTDTYEQYF.

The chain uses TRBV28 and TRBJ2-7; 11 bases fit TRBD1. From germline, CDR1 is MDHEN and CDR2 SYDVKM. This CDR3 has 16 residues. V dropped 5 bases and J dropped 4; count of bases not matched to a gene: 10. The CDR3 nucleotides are TGTGCCAGCAGTACACCCCGGACAGGGGGCGGATACGAGCAGTACTTC. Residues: CASSTPRTGGGYEQYF.

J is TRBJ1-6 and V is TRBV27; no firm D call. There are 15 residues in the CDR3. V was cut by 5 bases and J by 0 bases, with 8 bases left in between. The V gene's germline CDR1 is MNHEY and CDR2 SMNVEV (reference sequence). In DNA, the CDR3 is TGTGCCAGCAGTGGGCTACCCTCCTATAATTCACCCCTCCACTTT. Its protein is CASSGLPSYNSPLHF.

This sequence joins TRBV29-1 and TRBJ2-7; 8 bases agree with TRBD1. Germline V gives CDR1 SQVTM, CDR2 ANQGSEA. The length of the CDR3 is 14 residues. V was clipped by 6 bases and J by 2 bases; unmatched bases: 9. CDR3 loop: CSVTTGERPYEQYF. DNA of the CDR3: TGCAGCGTCACGACAGGGGAGAGACCCTACGAGCAGTACTTC.